The next 14 T cell receptor beta chains were all read from a single sample in a study of T cells in Graves' hyperthyroidism and ophthalmopathy (dated by TCRdb to the late 2010s). Libraries were constructed by multiplex PCR. These reads were obtained on an Illumina HiSeq 2000. The TCR beta CDR3 regions were amplified from the RNA transcripts. A first-round RT-PCR of the TCR CDR3 used the HTBI primer set with the Qiagen OneStep RT-PCR kit. TCRdb applied fastp at Q25 and MiXCR to the public reads, then kept only in-frame beta chains. Rows matching on CDR3 protein sequence are summarized as one entry with the most common DNA and genes. This sample is represented by roughly 400,000 distinct CDR3 sequences; more than 12% of them were singletons. The ten largest clones capture around 27% of the sample. Sequenced input: blood. These receptors were collected from a man aged 45 to 65 with Graves' ophthalmopathy.

This chain links TRBV30 with TRBJ2-7; D call uncertain. V lost 2 bases to trimming and J lost 2 bases, with 10 bases between them. This CDR3 is built from 13 residues. CDR1 and CDR2 from the germline V gene are GTSNPN and SVGIG (reference sequence). This CDR3 reads CAWSPGPTYEQYF. The CDR3 DNA reads as TGTGCCTGGAGTCCAGGTCCGACCTACGAGCAGTACTTC.

This rearrangement joins TRBV12-5 to TRBJ2-2; a possible D gene is TRBD1 (5 bases). Germline values: CDR1 LGHNT, CDR2 FRNRAP. The CDR3 extends over 14 amino acids. V was pared by 1 base and J by 6 bases, with 9 bases between. In nucleotides, the CDR3 is TGTGCTAGTGGTTTGGCAGCGACAGCCGGGGAGCTGTTTTTT. Its protein product is CASGLAATAGELFF.

There are many counts of this clonotype. This chain connects TRBV14 to TRBJ2-1, with 12 bases fitting TRBD2. The CDR3 has 17 amino acids. V lost 3 bases, J lost 8 bases, and 11 bases stayed unmatched. CDR1 and CDR2 (germline): SGHDN, FVKESK. In DNA form, the CDR3 reads TGTGCCAGCAGCCATTCATGGGTGACTAGCGGGAGTCATGAGCAGTTCTTC. It encodes CASSHSWVTSGSHEQFF.

The chain couples TRBV6-1 to TRBJ2-1, with D perhaps TRBD1 or TRBD2 (5 bases each). The ends were cut back, 2 bases at V and 5 bases at J, with 16 bases in the middle. This CDR3 spans 16 amino acids. The germline V gene has CDR1 MNHNS and CDR2 SASEGT. The CDR3, as DNA: TGTGCCAGCAGTGAAAGGGTTGGGGGTTTGGACAATGAGCAGTTCTTC. Translation gives CASSERVGGLDNEQFF.

This clonotype was detected ten times or more. The V and J genes are TRBV12-3 or TRBV12-4 and TRBJ2-7, with 8 nucleotides matching TRBD2. CDR3 length: 14 residues. The trim removed 6 bases at V and 3 bases at J, leaving 7 bases unmatched. CDR3 sequence (DNA): TGTGCCAGCAGACGTAGCGGGGTTCTCTACGAGCAGTACTTC. Its translation: CASRRSGVLYEQYF.

This clonotype came up many times. The chain carries TRBV6-1 and TRBJ1-1; D remains unclear. In germline, CDR1 is MNHNS, CDR2 SASEGT. The CDR3 consists of 15 residues. Trimming stripped 5 bases from V and 4 bases from J, with 17 bases between. This CDR3 is CASSYYGRLSTEAFF. The CDR3 nucleotides are TGTGCCAGCAGTTATTATGGTAGGCTGAGCACTGAAGCTTTCTTT.

This clonotype was observed at least ten times. The genes are TRBV20-1 and TRBJ1-3; TRBD1 is a possible D gene (5 bases). The CDR3 is 15 amino acids. Trimming removed 3 bases at V and 0 bases at J, with 12 bases between. Germline V gene lookup returns CDR1 DFQATT and CDR2 SNEGSKA (reference sequence). CDR3 loop: CSARGDGSSGNTIYF. The CDR3 coding sequence is TGCAGTGCTAGGGGGGACGGAAGCTCTGGAAACACCATATATTTT.

The chain employs TRBV12-3 or TRBV12-4 and TRBJ2-2, with TRBD1 matching over 8 bases. V gave up 4 bases and J gave up 6 bases; unmatched junction bases: 7. This CDR3 has 15 residues. This chain's CDR3 is CASSSQGAGAGELFF. Here the CDR3 DNA reads TGTGCCAGCAGTTCTCAGGGGGCAGGAGCCGGGGAGCTGTTTTTT.

This clonotype appeared a few times. The V gene is TRBV20-1, the J gene TRBJ2-7; 8 bases are shared with TRBD1. This CDR3 is 13 amino acids long. Losses at the gene ends were 7 bases for V and 5 bases for J; bases not matched to a gene: 10. Germline V gives CDR1 DFQATT, CDR2 SNEGSKA (reference sequence). This chain's CDR3 is CSVIQGARNEQYF. CDR3 DNA: TGCAGTGTTATTCAGGGGGCCCGCAACGAGCAGTACTTC.

The table lists this clonotype with a few counts. This sequence joins TRBV6-5 and TRBJ1-1; TRBD1 is a possible D gene (6 bases). Germline CDR1 and CDR2: MNHEY and SVGAGI. The CDR3 extends over 16 amino acids. Between the trimmed V and J ends, which lost 2 bases and 6 bases, there was a span of 19 bases. CDR3 region: CASSYRVAGGRAEAFF. CDR3 in DNA: TGTGCCAGCAGTTACAGAGTGGCGGGGGGCAGGGCTGAAGCTTTCTTT.

This clonotype has only a few counts. The V call is TRBV10-3, the J call TRBJ1-1; 7 bases match TRBD1. The CDR3 sequence is 15 residues long. The V gene's germline CDR1 is ENHRY and CDR2 SYGVKD. J was trimmed by 6 bases and V by 8 bases; bases with no gene match: 15. The CDR3 reads CAISTGILGGAEAFF. CDR3 in DNA: TGTGCCATCTCGACAGGGATTCTTGGAGGGGCTGAAGCTTTCTTT.

There are many counts of this clonotype. The rearrangement joins TRBV20-1 to TRBJ2-1; 7 nucleotides agree with TRBD2. CDR1 DFQATT and CDR2 SNEGSKA come from the germline V gene (reference sequence). The J segment lost 9 bases and the V segment lost 3 bases, leaving 17 bases of the junction unmatched. The CDR3 length is 16 residues. The CDR3 DNA reads as TGCAGTGCTAGCCGCCTGGGGCGCGGGAGTGGCGGTGAGCAGTTCTTC. It specifies CSASRLGRGSGGEQFF.

This clonotype was recorded many times. CDR3 region: CASSSGGRVTDTQYF. The CDR3 DNA is TGTGCCAGCAGTTCGGGCGGGAGGGTCACAGATACGCAGTATTTT. This chain joins TRBV6-1 and TRBJ2-3, with TRBD2 matching over 9 bases. CDR1 MNHNS and CDR2 SASEGT come from the germline V gene. The CDR3 has 15 amino acids. The junction had 5 bases not matched to a gene; V was cut back by 5 bases and J by 2 bases.

This clonotype came up many times. The rearrangement joins TRBV7-8 to TRBJ1-1, with a tentative D call TRBD1 (5 bases). Trimming pared 1 base from V and 5 bases from J, leaving 14 bases between. Germline V gives CDR1 SGHVS, CDR2 FQNEAQ. The CDR3 covers 15 residues. The CDR3 spells CASSLVAGSGTEAFF. CDR3 in DNA: TGTGCCAGCAGCTTAGTTGCAGGGTCTGGGACTGAAGCTTTCTTT.